Each of the 2 T cell receptor beta chains below was sequenced from the same sample in a study of T cell changes during pregnancy in multiple sclerosis. Repertoires were generated with immunoSEQ multiplex PCR, while TCRdb's copy carries only in-frame clones and drops some. The sample consists of around 80,000 clones, approximately 92% of them appearing once. Source: peripheral blood, taken before pregnancy. The receptors derive from a female donor with multiple sclerosis, enrolled in a pregnancy study.

This chain joins TRBV30 and TRBJ2-2; 10 positions agree with TRBD2. Trimming took 5 bases from V and 3 from J; bases not matched to a gene: 3. The CDR3 covers 14 residues. Looked up from germline, CDR1 is GTSNPN and CDR2 is SVGIG (reference sequence). In DNA form, the CDR3 reads TGTGCCTGGGAGACTAGCGGGTACACCGGGGAGCTGTTTTTT. It yields the protein CAWETSGYTGELFF.

The rearrangement links TRBV6-5 to TRBJ1-5, with a possible D match to TRBD1 (5 bases). The germline V gene encodes CDR1 MNHEY and CDR2 SVGAGI. CDR3 length equals 14 residues. V lost 1 base, J lost 5 bases, and 9 bases lay in between. DNA of the CDR3: TGTGCCAGCAGTTACTGGGCAGGGCATCAGCCCCAGCATTTT. It specifies CASSYWAGHQPQHF.